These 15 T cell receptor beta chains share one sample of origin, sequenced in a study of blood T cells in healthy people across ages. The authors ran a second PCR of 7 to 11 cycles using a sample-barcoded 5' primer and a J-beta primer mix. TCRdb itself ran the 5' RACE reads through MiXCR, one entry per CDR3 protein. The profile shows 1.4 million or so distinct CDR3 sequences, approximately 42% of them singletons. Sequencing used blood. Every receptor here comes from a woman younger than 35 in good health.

CDR3 loop: CASSVTFNRSLAKNIQYF. CDR3 in DNA: TGTGCCAGCAGCGTGACATTCAACAGGTCCTTAGCCAAAAACATTCAGTACTTC. This sequence joins TRBV9 and TRBJ2-4; a weak D match, TRBD1 (5 bases). The germline V gene encodes CDR1 SGDLS and CDR2 YYNGEE. With 2 bases removed from V and 0 bases from J, the gap between germline ends came to 18 bases. The length of the CDR3 is 18 residues. The complete variable domain, with remaining parts taken from reference TRBV9 and TRBJ2-4, reads DSGVTQTPKHLITATGQRVTLRCSPRSGDLSVYWYQQSLDQGLQFLIQYYNGEERAKGNILERFSAQQFPDLHSELNLSSLELGDSALYFCASSVTFNRSLAKNIQYFGAGTRLSVL.

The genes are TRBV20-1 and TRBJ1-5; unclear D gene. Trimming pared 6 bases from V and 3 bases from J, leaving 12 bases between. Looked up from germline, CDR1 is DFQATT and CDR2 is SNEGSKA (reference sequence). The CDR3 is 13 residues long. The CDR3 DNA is TGCAGTGCAGGAGAAGGGTACAATCAGCCCCAGCATTTT. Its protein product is CSAGEGYNQPQHF.

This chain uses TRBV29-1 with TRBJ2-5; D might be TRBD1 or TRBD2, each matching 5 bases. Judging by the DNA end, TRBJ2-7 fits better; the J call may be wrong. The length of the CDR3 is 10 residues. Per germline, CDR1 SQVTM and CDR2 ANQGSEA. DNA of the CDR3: TGCAGCGCTCGGGACCACGAGCAGTACTTC. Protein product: CSARDHEQYF.

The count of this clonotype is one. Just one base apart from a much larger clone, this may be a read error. Here the CDR3 DNA reads TGTGCCAGCAGTGATAGCGGACTGCATCGTAAGCAGTTCTTC. Residues: CASSDSGLHRKQFF. This sequence joins TRBV25-1 and TRBJ2-1, with a possible D match to TRBD2 (6 bases). The CDR3 covers 14 residues. V was clipped by 3 bases and J by 11 bases, with 17 bases between them. Per germline, CDR1 MGHDK and CDR2 SYGVNS.

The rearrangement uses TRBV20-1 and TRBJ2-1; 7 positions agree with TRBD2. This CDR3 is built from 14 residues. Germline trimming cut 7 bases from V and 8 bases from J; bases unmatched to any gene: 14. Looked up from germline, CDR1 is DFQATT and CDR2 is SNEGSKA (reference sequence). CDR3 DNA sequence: TGCAGTGTTAGGGAGGGCCTCGACTTTGATGAGCAGTTCTTC. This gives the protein CSVREGLDFDEQFF.

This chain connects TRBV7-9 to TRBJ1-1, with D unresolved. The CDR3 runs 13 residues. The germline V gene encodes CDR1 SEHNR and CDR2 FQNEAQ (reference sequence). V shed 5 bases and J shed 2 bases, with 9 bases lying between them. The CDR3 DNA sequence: TGTGCCAGCAGCCAGACAAGAAACACTGAAGCTTTCTTT. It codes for CASSQTRNTEAFF.

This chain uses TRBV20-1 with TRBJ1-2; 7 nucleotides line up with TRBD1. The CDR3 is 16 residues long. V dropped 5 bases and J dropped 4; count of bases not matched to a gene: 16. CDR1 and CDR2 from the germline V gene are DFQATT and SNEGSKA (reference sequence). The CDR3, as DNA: TGCAGTGCTCACTCCGGGACAGAGTTTACGATCTATGGCTACACCTTC. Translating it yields CSAHSGTEFTIYGYTF.

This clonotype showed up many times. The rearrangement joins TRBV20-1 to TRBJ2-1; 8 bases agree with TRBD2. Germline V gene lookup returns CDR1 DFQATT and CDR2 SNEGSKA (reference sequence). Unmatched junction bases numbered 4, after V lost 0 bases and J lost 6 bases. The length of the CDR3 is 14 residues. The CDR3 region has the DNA TGCAGTGCTAGAGATCTTACTAGCGGCAATGAGCAGTTCTTC. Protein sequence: CSARDLTSGNEQFF.

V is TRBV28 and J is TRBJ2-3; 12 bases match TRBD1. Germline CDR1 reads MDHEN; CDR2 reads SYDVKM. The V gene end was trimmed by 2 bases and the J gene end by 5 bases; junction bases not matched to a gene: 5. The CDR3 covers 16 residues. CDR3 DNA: TGTGCCAGCAGTTTAACGGGACAGGGGGCTCAAGATACGCAGTATTTT. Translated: CASSLTGQGAQDTQYF.

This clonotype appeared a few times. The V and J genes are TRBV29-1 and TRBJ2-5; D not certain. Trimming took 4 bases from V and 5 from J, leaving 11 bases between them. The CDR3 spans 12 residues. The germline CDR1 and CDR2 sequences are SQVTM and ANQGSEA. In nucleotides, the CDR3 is TGCAGCGTTGTGTCGGGCGCGGAGACCCAGTACTTC. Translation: CSVVSGAETQYF.

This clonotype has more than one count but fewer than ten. The CDR3 reads CSARGGQGAGNEQFF. DNA of the CDR3: TGCAGTGCTAGGGGGGGACAGGGGGCAGGAAATGAGCAGTTCTTC. The rearrangement uses TRBV20-1 and TRBJ2-1; 12 nucleotides line up with TRBD1. The V gene end was trimmed by 3 bases and the J gene end by 7 bases; junction bases not matched to a gene: 7. Germline V gives CDR1 DFQATT, CDR2 SNEGSKA (reference sequence). CDR3 length: 15 residues.

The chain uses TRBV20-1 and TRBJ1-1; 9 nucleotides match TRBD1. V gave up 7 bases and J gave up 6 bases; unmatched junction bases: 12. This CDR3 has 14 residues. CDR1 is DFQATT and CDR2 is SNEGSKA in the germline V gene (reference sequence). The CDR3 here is CSVQVTDRGAEAFF. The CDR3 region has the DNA TGCAGTGTACAGGTAACAGACAGGGGGGCTGAAGCTTTCTTT.

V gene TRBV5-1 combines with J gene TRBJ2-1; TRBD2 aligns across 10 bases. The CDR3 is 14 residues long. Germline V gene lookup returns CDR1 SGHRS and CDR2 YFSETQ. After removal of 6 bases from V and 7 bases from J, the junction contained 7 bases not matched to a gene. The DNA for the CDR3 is TGCGCCAGCAAAAGCGGGAGGGCCGAGAATGAGCAGTTCTTC. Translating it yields CASKSGRAENEQFF. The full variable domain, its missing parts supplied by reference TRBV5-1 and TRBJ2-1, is KAGVTQTPRYLIKTRGQQVTLSCSPISGHRSVSWYQQTPGQGLQFLFEYFSETQRNKGNFPGRFSGRQFSNSRSEMNVSTLELGDSALYLCASKSGRAENEQFFGPGTRLTVL.

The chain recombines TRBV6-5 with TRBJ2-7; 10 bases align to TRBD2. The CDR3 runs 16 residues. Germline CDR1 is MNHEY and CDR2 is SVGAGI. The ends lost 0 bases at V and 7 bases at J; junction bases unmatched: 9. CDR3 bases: TGTGCCAGCAGTTACTCCCCCGCTAGCGGGAGAGGAGAGCAGTACTTC. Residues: CASSYSPASGRGEQYF.

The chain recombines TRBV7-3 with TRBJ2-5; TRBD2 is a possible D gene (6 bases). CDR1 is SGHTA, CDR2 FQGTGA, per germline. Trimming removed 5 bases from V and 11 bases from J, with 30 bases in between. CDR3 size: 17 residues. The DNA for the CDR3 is TGTGCCAGCAGCAAAAGGGGTCGCGGGATGACATACAATGAGCAGTACTTC. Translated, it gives CASSKRGRGMTYNEQYF. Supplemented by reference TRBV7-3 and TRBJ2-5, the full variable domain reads GAGVSQTPSNKVTEKGKYVELRCDPISGHTALYWYRQSLGQGPEFLIYFQGTGAADDSGLPNDRFFAVRPEGSVSTLKIQRTERGDSAVYLCASSKRGRGMTYNEQYFGPGTRLLVL.